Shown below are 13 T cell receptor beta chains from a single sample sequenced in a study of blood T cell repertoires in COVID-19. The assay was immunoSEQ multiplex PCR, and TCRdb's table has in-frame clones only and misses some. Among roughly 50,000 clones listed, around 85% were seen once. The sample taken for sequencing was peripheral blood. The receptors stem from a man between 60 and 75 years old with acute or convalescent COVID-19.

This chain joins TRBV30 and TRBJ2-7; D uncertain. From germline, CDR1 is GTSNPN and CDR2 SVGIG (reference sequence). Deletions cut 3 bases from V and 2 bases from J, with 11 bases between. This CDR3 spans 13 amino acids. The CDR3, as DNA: TGTGCCTGGAGCGACGGGTATACCTACGAGCAGTACTTC. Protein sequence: CAWSDGYTYEQYF.

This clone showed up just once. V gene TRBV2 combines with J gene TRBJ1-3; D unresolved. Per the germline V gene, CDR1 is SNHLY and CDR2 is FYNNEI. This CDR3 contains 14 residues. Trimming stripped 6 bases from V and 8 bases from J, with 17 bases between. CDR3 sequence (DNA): TGTGCCAGCAGGCCTTTGGCACCCGGGGACACCATATATTTT. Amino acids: CASRPLAPGDTIYF.

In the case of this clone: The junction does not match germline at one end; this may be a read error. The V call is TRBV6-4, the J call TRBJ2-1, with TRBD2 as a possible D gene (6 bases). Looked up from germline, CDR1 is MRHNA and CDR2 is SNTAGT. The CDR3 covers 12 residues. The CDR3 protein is CASSPGGNAQFF. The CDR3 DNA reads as TGTGCCAGCAGTCCTGGGGGGAATGCGCAGTTCTTC.

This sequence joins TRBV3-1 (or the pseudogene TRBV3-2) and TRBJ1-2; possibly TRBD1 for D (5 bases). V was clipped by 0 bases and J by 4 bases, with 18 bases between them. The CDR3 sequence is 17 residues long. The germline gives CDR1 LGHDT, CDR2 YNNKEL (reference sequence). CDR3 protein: CASSQDRALLRGYGYTF. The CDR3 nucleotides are TGTGCCAGCAGCCAAGACAGGGCCCTATTAAGAGGCTATGGCTACACCTTC.

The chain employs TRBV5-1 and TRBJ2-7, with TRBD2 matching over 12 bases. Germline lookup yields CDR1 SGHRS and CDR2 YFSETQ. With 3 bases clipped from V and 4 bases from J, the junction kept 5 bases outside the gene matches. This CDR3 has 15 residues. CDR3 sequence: CASSWTSGTVYEQYF. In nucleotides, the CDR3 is TGCGCCAGCAGCTGGACTAGCGGGACCGTATACGAGCAGTACTTC.

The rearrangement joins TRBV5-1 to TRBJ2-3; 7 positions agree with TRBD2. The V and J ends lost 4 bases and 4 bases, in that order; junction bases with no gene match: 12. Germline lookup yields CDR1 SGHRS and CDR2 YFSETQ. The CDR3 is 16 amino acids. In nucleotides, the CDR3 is TGCGCCAGCAGCGCGGGAGTAGGTATTATCGCAGATACGCAGTATTTT. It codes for CASSAGVGIIADTQYF.

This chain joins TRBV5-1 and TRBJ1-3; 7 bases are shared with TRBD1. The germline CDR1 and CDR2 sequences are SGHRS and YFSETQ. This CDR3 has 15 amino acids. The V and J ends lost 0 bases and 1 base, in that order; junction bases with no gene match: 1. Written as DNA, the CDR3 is TGCGCCAGCAGCTTGGGGGACAGTTCTGGAAACACCATATATTTT. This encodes CASSLGDSSGNTIYF.

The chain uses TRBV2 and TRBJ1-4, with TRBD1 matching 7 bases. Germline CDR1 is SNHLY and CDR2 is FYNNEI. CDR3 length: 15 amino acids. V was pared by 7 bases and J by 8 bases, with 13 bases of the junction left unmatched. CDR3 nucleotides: TGTGCCAGCACCGCAAACAGGGGCCGGGGGGAAAAACTGTTTTTT. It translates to CASTANRGRGEKLFF.

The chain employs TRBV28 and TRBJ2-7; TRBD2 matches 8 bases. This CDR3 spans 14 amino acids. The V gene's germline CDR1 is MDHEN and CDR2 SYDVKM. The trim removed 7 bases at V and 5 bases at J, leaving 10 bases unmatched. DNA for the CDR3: TGTGCCAGCATGGCTAGCGGGTCAAAGGACGAGCAGTACTTC. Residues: CASMASGSKDEQYF.

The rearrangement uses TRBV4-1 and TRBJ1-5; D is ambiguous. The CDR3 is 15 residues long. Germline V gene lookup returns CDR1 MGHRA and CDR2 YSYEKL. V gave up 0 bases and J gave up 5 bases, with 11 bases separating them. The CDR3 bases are TGCGCCAGCAGCCAAGATCCCGGCGGGTATCAGCCCCAGCATTTT. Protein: CASSQDPGGYQPQHF.

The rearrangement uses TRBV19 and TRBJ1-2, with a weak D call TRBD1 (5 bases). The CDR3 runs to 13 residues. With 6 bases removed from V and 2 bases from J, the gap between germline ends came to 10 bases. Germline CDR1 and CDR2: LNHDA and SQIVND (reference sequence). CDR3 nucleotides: TGTGCCAGTAGCCCAGGGCTCAACTATGGCTACACCTTC. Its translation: CASSPGLNYGYTF.

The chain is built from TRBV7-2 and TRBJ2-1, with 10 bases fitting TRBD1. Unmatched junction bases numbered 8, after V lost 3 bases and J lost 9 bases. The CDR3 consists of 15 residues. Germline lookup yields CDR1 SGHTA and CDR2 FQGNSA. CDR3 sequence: CASSLTGGPTGEQFF. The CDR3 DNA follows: TGTGCCAGCAGCTTGACAGGGGGCCCCACAGGTGAGCAGTTCTTC.

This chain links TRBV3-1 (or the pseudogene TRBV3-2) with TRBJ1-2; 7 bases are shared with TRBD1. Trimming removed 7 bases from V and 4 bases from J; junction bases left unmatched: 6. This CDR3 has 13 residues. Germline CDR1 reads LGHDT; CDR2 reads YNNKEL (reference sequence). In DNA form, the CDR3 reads TGTGCCAGCACCCTACAGGGGTCCTATGGCTACACCTTC. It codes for CASTLQGSYGYTF.